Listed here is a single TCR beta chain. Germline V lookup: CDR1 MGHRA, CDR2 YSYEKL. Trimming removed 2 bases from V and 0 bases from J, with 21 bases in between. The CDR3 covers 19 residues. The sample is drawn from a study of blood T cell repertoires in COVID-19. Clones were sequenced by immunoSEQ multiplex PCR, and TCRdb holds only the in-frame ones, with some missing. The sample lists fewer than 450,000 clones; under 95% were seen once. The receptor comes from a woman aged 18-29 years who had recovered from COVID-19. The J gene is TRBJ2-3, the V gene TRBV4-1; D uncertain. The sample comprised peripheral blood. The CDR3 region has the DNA TGCGCCAGCAGCCAATCCATGCCCCGGGTTCGCCGTAGCACAGATACGCAGTATTTT. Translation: CASSQSMPRVRRSTDTQYF.